Shown below are 31 T cell receptor beta chains from a single sample sequenced in a study of T cell responses to AZD1222 COVID-19 vaccine. Only in-frame clones appear in the TCRdb table, and some are missing; sequencing was by immunoSEQ multiplex PCR. The sample yields about 120,000 clones, about nine tenths seen once. The sequences come from peripheral blood, collected 28 days after the second dose of the MenACWY control vaccine. All receptors derive from an adult who received the MenACWY meningococcal vaccine as a control.

V usage is TRBV9 and J usage is TRBJ2-5; 9 positions agree with TRBD2. J was trimmed by 5 bases and V by 3 bases; bases with no gene match: 8. The CDR3 sequence is 15 residues long. Germline V lookup: CDR1 SGDLS, CDR2 YYNGEE. The CDR3 coding sequence is TGTGCCAGCAGCGAGAGCGGGGGGAATTCGGAGACCCAGTACTTC. Translation gives CASSESGGNSETQYF.

V and J are TRBV27 and TRBJ1-2, with a possible D match to TRBD1 (5 bases). Germline CDR1 is MNHEY and CDR2 is SMNVEV (reference sequence). This CDR3 region has 12 residues. Trimming shortened V by 3 bases and J by 8 bases, and 10 bases separated the two germline ends. CDR3: CASSFQGGGYTF. CDR3 DNA sequence: TGTGCCAGCAGTTTCCAGGGAGGCGGCTACACCTTC.

The chain uses TRBV28 and TRBJ1-6, with D possibly being TRBD1 (5 bases). CDR1 and CDR2 (germline): MDHEN, SYDVKM. The CDR3 has 17 amino acids. The ends were cut back, 4 bases at V and 0 bases at J, with 13 bases in the middle. The CDR3 DNA reads TGTGCCAGCAGTTCGGCGGGGCGGAGCTCCTATAATTCACCCCTCCACTTT. It is translated as CASSSAGRSSYNSPLHF.

The chain joins TRBV12-1 to TRBJ2-1; TRBD2, the table's D call, lacks a check against the DNA. TRBV12-1 is termed a pseudogene. The CDR3 runs 18 residues. The CDR3 spells CASSPGTSGGSSYNEQFF. CDR3 DNA sequence: TGTGCCAGCAGCCCCGGGACTAGCGGGGGTAGCTCCTACAATGAGCAGTTCTTC.

The rearrangement joins TRBV19 to TRBJ2-1; D may be TRBD2 (5 bases). The CDR3 runs to 13 residues. From germline, CDR1 is LNHDA and CDR2 SQIVND (reference sequence). The germline V and J ends were trimmed by 5 bases and 5 bases, with 10 bases remaining between them. The CDR3 bases are TGTGCCAGTAGTCTTGGACTTAACAATGAGCAGTTCTTC. It is translated as CASSLGLNNEQFF.

V usage is TRBV9 and J usage is TRBJ1-2; the match to TRBD1 covers 8 bases. CDR3 length: 15 residues. In germline, CDR1 is SGDLS, CDR2 YYNGEE. Unmatched junction bases numbered 10, after V lost 6 bases and J lost 3 bases. Written as DNA, the CDR3 is TGTGCCAGCACCCGGACAGGGTCGATACACTATGGCTACACCTTC. It codes for CASTRTGSIHYGYTF.

CDR3 bases: TGTGCCAGCAGTGAAGAACGGTCTAATTCACCCCTCCACTTT. This gives the protein CASSEERSNSPLHF. The chain couples TRBV6-1 to TRBJ1-6; D gene ambiguous. Germline values: CDR1 MNHNS, CDR2 SASEGT. Trimming took 1 base from V and 6 from J, leaving 7 bases between them. This CDR3 has 14 amino acids.

This chain links TRBV9 with TRBJ2-3, with 7 positions matching TRBD2. CDR3 length: 14 residues. Germline V gives CDR1 SGDLS, CDR2 YYNGEE. J lost 4 bases, V lost 6 bases, and 8 bases had no gene match. CDR3 amino acids: CASTPGGPADTQYF. CDR3 nucleotide sequence: TGTGCCAGCACCCCGGGAGGCCCTGCAGATACGCAGTATTTT.

The chain is built from TRBV9 and TRBJ1-5; 8 nucleotides match TRBD1. CDR1 SGDLS and CDR2 YYNGEE come from the germline V gene. The length of the CDR3 is 17 residues. Trimming cost V 0 bases and J 4 bases; bases outside gene matches: 9. The CDR3 DNA is TGTGCCAGCAGCGTAGTCCCCGACAGGGGTTGGAATCAGCCCCAGCATTTT. Amino acid sequence: CASSVVPDRGWNQPQHF.

The rearrangement links TRBV19 to TRBJ1-5; 7 nucleotides line up with TRBD1. The CDR3 has 13 residues. J lost 2 bases, V lost 9 bases, and 4 bases had no gene match. The V gene's germline CDR1 is LNHDA and CDR2 SQIVND (reference sequence). The CDR3 nucleotides are TGTGCCAGCACAGGGGTAGGCAATCAGCCCCAGCATTTT. Translating it yields CASTGVGNQPQHF.

V gene TRBV27 combines with J gene TRBJ2-3; TRBD2 is a possible D gene (6 bases). In germline, CDR1 is MNHEY, CDR2 SMNVEV (reference sequence). The CDR3 spans 14 residues. V lost 1 base to trimming and J lost 6 bases, with 11 bases between them. CDR3 in amino acids: CASSLWGESDTQYF. In DNA, the CDR3 is TGTGCCAGCAGTTTATGGGGGGAGTCGGATACGCAGTATTTT.

The chain is built from TRBV24-1 and TRBJ2-1, with 10 bases lining up with TRBD2. The V gene's germline CDR1 is KGHDR and CDR2 SFDVKD. The CDR3 covers 17 residues. The V and J ends lost 3 bases and 7 bases, in that order; junction bases with no gene match: 11. The CDR3 region is CATSDPNLAGVVNEQFF. CDR3 nucleotide sequence: TGTGCCACCAGTGATCCAAACCTAGCGGGGGTTGTGAATGAGCAGTTCTTC.

The chain links TRBV5-5 to TRBJ2-2; D gene unclear. Deletions cut 0 bases from V and 4 bases from J, with 10 bases between. This CDR3 has 15 amino acids. The V gene's germline CDR1 is SGHKS and CDR2 YYEKEE (reference sequence). The CDR3 DNA follows: TGTGCCAGCAGCTTGGATATTTTCCTCACCGGGGAGCTGTTTTTT. It is translated as CASSLDIFLTGELFF.

The chain has TRBV7-9 and TRBJ2-4; D not resolved. V lost 1 base and J lost 0, with 7 bases in between. Germline CDR1 reads SEHNR; CDR2 reads FQNEAQ (reference sequence). CDR3 length equals 15 residues. This CDR3 is CASSLDGVAKNIQYF. The DNA for the CDR3 is TGTGCCAGCAGCTTAGATGGGGTAGCCAAAAACATTCAGTACTTC.

This clone was recorded a few times. The chain has TRBV7-2 and TRBJ1-1; possibly TRBD1 for D (6 bases). In germline, CDR1 is SGHTA, CDR2 FQGNSA. This CDR3 spans 15 amino acids. Trimming stripped 1 base from V and 11 bases from J, with 20 bases between. CDR3 sequence reads: CASSLEGGGRVPAFF. CDR3 sequence (DNA): TGTGCCAGCAGCTTAGAGGGGGGAGGCCGTGTACCGGCTTTCTTT. The whole variable domain, filled in from reference TRBV7-2 and TRBJ1-1, reads GAGVSQSPSNKVTEKGKDVELRCDPISGHTALYWYRQSLGQGLEFLIYFQGNSAPDKSGLPSDRFSAERTGGSVSTLTIQRTQQEDSAVYLCASSLEGGGRVPAFFGQGTRLTVV.

This rearrangement joins TRBV30 to TRBJ2-2; 7 bases map to TRBD1. Trimming removed 5 bases from V and 4 bases from J; junction bases left unmatched: 4. Germline V lookup: CDR1 GTSNPN, CDR2 SVGIG (reference sequence). There are 13 residues in the CDR3. The CDR3 DNA follows: TGTGCCTGGGGGACAGAAGTCACCGGGGAGCTGTTTTTT. Residues: CAWGTEVTGELFF.

The chain joins TRBV28 to TRBJ2-7; D is unclear. This CDR3 has 13 residues. Germline lookup yields CDR1 MDHEN and CDR2 SYDVKM. Between the trimmed V and J ends, which lost 3 bases and 4 bases, there was a span of 10 bases. The CDR3 spells CASSFAEKYEQYV. CDR3 bases: TGTGCCAGCAGTTTTGCGGAAAAATACGAGCAGTACGTC.

This clone has just one count. The chain is built from TRBV3-1 (or the pseudogene TRBV3-2) and TRBJ2-7, with D hard to call. The ends were cut back, 4 bases at V and 7 bases at J, with 17 bases in the middle. The V gene's germline CDR1 is LGHDT and CDR2 YNNKEL (reference sequence). This CDR3 is 14 amino acids long. Here the CDR3 reads CASSRAVSRWEQYF. The CDR3 bases are TGTGCCAGCAGCCGGGCCGTTTCACGTTGGGAGCAGTACTTC.

This chain connects TRBV24-1 to TRBJ2-5; 10 nucleotides line up with TRBD2. Germline CDR1 reads KGHDR; CDR2 reads SFDVKD. The J segment lost 5 bases and the V segment lost 4 bases, leaving 9 bases of the junction unmatched. This CDR3 region has 16 residues. The CDR3 DNA is TGTGCCACCAGTGACTCCCAAGCGGGAGGGGGGGAGACCCAGTACTTC. It encodes CATSDSQAGGGETQYF.

The chain is built from TRBV5-4 and TRBJ2-7; TRBD2 matches at 10 bases. Trimming cost V 4 bases and J 4 bases; bases outside gene matches: 8. The CDR3 extends over 15 amino acids. Germline lookup yields CDR1 SGHNT and CDR2 YYREEE (reference sequence). The CDR3 region is CASSNASGSRYEQYF. The CDR3 DNA sequence: TGTGCCAGCAGCAATGCTAGCGGGAGTCGGTACGAGCAGTACTTC.

The chain links TRBV11-2 to TRBJ2-7, with D possibly matching TRBD1 (6 bases). Trimming left V 4 bases short and J 2 bases short, with 9 bases between. The CDR3 contains 13 residues. Germline CDR1 is SGHAT and CDR2 is FQNNGV. CDR3 sequence (DNA): TGTGCCAGCAGCTGGGGACAACCCTACGAGCAGTACGTC. Translating it yields CASSWGQPYEQYV.

The V call is TRBV4-1, the J call TRBJ2-1, with 8 bases identical to TRBD2. Germline V gives CDR1 MGHRA, CDR2 YSYEKL. CDR3 length: 16 amino acids. J lost 8 bases, V lost 5 bases, and 14 bases had no gene match. CDR3 sequence reads: CASSARASGSRDEQFF. Here the CDR3 DNA reads TGCGCCAGCAGCGCCCGAGCAAGCGGGAGTAGGGATGAGCAGTTCTTC.

This clone has only a few counts. The V gene is TRBV7-9, the J gene TRBJ2-7, with D perhaps being TRBD1 or TRBD2 (5 bases each). CDR1 and CDR2 (germline): SEHNR, FQNEAQ (reference sequence). The CDR3 runs 15 residues. V lost 1 base and J lost 5, with 15 bases in between. DNA of the CDR3: TGTGCCAGCAGCTTAGTTGGGGGAGAAGAGGACGAGCAGTACTTC. Translating gives CASSLVGGEEDEQYF.

This clone was detected once. The rearrangement links TRBV2 to TRBJ2-2; 7 bases fit TRBD1. The CDR3 is made up of 13 amino acids. The germline V gene has CDR1 SNHLY and CDR2 FYNNEI. With 5 bases clipped from V and 5 bases from J, the junction kept 2 bases outside the gene matches. The CDR3: CASSTGVTGELFF. As DNA, the CDR3 is TGTGCCAGCAGTACAGGGGTTACCGGGGAGCTGTTTTTT.

This rearrangement joins TRBV18 to TRBJ2-1; D tentatively reads TRBD1 or TRBD2 (5 bases each). This CDR3 is built from 12 residues. The germline V gene encodes CDR1 KGHSH and CDR2 LQKENI. Trimming removed 5 bases from V and 5 bases from J, with 7 bases in between. The CDR3 loop is CASSRGDNEQFF. The CDR3 DNA is TGTGCCAGCTCAAGAGGGGACAATGAGCAGTTCTTC. Full variable domain (outside the CDR3, taken from reference TRBV18 and TRBJ2-1): NAGVMQNPRHLVRRRGQEARLRCSPMKGHSHVYWYRQLPEEGLKFMVYLQKENIIDESGMPKERFSAEFPKEGPSILRIQQVVRGDSAAYFCASSRGDNEQFFGPGTRLTVL.

The gene calls are TRBV27 and TRBJ2-1, with D uncertain. CDR3 length equals 15 residues. Trimming removed 1 base at V and 7 bases at J, with 14 bases between. CDR1 MNHEY and CDR2 SMNVEV come from the germline V gene (reference sequence). The CDR3 loop reads CASSLLLEPLNEQFF. The CDR3 DNA follows: TGTGCCAGCAGTTTATTGCTAGAGCCCCTGAATGAGCAGTTCTTC.

This chain uses TRBV10-3 with TRBJ2-7, with D perhaps assigned TRBD1 or TRBD2 (6 bases each). V was pared by 4 bases and J by 1 base, with 17 bases between. Germline CDR1 and CDR2: ENHRY and SYGVKD. The CDR3 contains 16 residues. CDR3 sequence: CAISATWGAKSYEQYF. CDR3 in DNA: TGTGCCATCAGTGCGACTTGGGGGGCGAAGTCCTACGAGCAGTACTTC.

The chain uses TRBV5-1 and TRBJ2-3; 7 bases match TRBD1. Unmatched junction bases numbered 6, after V lost 4 bases and J lost 1 base. The CDR3 has 15 residues. Germline V gives CDR1 SGHRS, CDR2 YFSETQ. CDR3 residues: CASSPTGDGTDTQYF. CDR3 coding DNA: TGCGCCAGCAGCCCAACAGGGGACGGCACAGATACGCAGTATTTT.

The chain employs TRBV5-1 and TRBJ2-3, with D unclear. The CDR3 has 15 residues. CDR1 SGHRS and CDR2 YFSETQ come from the germline V gene. V was shortened by 1 base and J by 0 bases, with 9 bases between the two germline ends. CDR3 coding DNA: TGCGCCAGCAGCTTGATACAGAAGAGCACAGATACGCAGTATTTT. This sequence encodes CASSLIQKSTDTQYF.

The chain uses TRBV15 and TRBJ2-3; D remains ambiguous. The CDR3 runs 13 residues. Germline lookup yields CDR1 LNHNV and CDR2 YYDKDF (reference sequence). The ends were cut back, 0 bases at V and 6 bases at J, with 7 bases in the middle. In DNA, the CDR3 is TGTGCCACCAGCAGAGAGATAGCTGATACGCAGTATTTT. Translation gives CATSREIADTQYF.

The chain combines TRBV28 with TRBJ2-3; the match to TRBD2 covers 12 bases. Trimming cost V 5 bases and J 3 bases; bases outside gene matches: 3. This CDR3 comprises 15 residues. Germline CDR1 reads MDHEN; CDR2 reads SYDVKM. The chain's CDR3 is CASSLLAGGTDTQYF. The DNA of the CDR3 is TGTGCCAGCAGTCTCCTAGCGGGAGGGACAGATACGCAGTATTTT.